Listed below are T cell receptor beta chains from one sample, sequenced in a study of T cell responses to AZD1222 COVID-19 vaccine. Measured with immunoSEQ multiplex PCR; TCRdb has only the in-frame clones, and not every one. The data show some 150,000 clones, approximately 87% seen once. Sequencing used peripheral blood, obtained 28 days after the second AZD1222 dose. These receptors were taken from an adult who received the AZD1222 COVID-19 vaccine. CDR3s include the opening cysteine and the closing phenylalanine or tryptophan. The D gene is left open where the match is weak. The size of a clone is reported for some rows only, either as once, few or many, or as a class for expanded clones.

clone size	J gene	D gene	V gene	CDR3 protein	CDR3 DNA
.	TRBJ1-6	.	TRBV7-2	CASSLGQPYNSPLHF	TGTGCCAGCAGCTTAGGGCAGCCTTATAATTCACCCCTCCACTTT
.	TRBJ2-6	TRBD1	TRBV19	CASSTGGAGANVLTF	TGTGCCAGTAGTACAGGGGGCGCTGGGGCCAACGTCCTGACTTTC
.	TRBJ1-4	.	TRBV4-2	CASSRGPVATNEKLFF	TGTGCCAGCAGTCGAGGACCGGTTGCAACTAATGAAAAACTGTTTTTT
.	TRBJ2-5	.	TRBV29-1	CSVEDLTGNQETQYF	TGCAGCGTTGAAGATCTTACGGGCAACCAAGAGACCCAGTACTTC
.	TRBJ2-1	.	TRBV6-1	CASSEGGFPEQFF	TGTGCCAGCAGTGAAGGGGGTTTTCCTGAGCAGTTCTTC
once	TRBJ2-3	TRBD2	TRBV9	CASSGSLAGGPDTQYF	TGTGCCAGCAGCGGTTCCTTAGCGGGAGGTCCAGATACGCAGTATTTT
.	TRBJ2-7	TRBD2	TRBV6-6	CASSPTSGYYEQYF	TGTGCCAGCAGCCCAACTAGCGGGTACTACGAGCAGTACTTC
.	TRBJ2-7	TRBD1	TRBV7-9	CASTDTGAYSYEQYF	TGTGCCAGCACCGATACAGGGGCGTACTCCTACGAGCAGTACTTC
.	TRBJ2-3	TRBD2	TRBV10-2	CASTSGSTDTQYF	TGCGCCAGCACTAGCGGGAGCACAGATACGCAGTATTTT
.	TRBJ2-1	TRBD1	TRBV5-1	CASSLRGTGVSDEQFF	TGCGCCAGCAGCTTGCGAGGCACAGGGGTAAGCGATGAGCAGTTCTTC
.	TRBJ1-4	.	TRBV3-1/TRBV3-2	CASSQDFAGSGKLFF	TGTGCCAGCAGCCAAGATTTTGCAGGGTCAGGAAAACTGTTTTTT
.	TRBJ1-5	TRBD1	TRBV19	CASSIMDRGDNQPQHF	TGTGCCAGTAGTATAATGGACAGGGGAGACAATCAGCCCCAGCATTTT
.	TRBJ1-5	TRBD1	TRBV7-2	CASSPDRGRLQPQHF	TGTGCCAGCAGTCCGGACAGGGGGCGCCTTCAGCCCCAGCATTTT
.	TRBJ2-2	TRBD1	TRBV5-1	CASQFLAPPYPGQGARLTGELFF	TGCGCCAGCCAGTTTTTGGCCCCTCCCTACCCGGGACAGGGGGCGCGCCTTACCGGGGAGCTGTTTTTT
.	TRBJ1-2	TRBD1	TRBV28	CASGTGDGKGYTF	TGTGCCAGCGGGACAGGGGACGGAAAAGGCTACACCTTC
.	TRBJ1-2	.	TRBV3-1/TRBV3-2	CASSQGSNYGYTF	TGTGCCAGCAGCCAAGGCAGCAACTATGGCTACACCTTC
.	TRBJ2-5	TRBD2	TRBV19	CASRILADDTQETQYF	TGTGCCAGTAGGATACTAGCGGACGACACCCAAGAGACCCAGTACTTC
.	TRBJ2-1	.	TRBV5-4	CASSSTYNEQFF	TGTGCCAGCAGCTCTACGTATAATGAGCAGTTCTTC
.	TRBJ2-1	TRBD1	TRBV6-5	CASSPPGQVSAEQFF	TGTGCCAGCAGTCCACCGGGACAGGTCTCGGCTGAGCAGTTCTTC
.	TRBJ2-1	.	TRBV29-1	CSVESSGKLRGLFF	TGCAGCGTTGAATCGAGCGGGAAACTCAGGGGGCTGTTCTTC
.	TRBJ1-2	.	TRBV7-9	CASIGPTGNYGYTF	TGTGCCAGCATTGGGCCCACAGGGAACTATGGCTACACCTTC
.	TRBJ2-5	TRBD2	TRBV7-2	CASSSRGRGGTQYF	TGTGCCAGCAGTTCCCGGGGGAGGGGAGGGACCCAGTACTTC
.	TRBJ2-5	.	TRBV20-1	CSAPEPETQYF	TGCAGTGCACCCGAGCCGGAGACCCAGTACTTC
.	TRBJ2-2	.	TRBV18	CASSPPQPNTGELFF	TGTGCCAGCTCACCACCCCAGCCGAACACCGGGGAGCTGTTTTTT
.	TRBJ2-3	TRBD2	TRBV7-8	CASSLAGGADTQYF	TGTGCCAGCAGCTTAGCGGGAGGGGCAGATACGCAGTATTTT
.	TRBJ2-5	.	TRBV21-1	CASSKAYPEPQETQYF	TGTGCCAGCAGCAAAGCGTACCCGGAACCTCAAGAGACCCAGTACTTC
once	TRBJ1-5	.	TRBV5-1	CASSLAGGSNQPQHF	TGCGCCAGCAGCTTGGCTGGCGGTAGCAATCAGCCCCAGCATTTT
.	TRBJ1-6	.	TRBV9	CASSVLGTTGSPLHF	TGTGCCAGCAGCGTACTGGGGACCACGGGTTCACCCCTCCACTTT
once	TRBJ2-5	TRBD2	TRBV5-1	CASSAHLAGGEETQYF	TGCGCCAGCAGCGCTCATCTAGCGGGAGGGGAAGAGACCCAGTACTTC
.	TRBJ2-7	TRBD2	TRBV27	CASSFSGGRVAYEQYF	TGTGCCAGCAGTTTTAGCGGCGGGAGGGTGGCCTACGAGCAGTACTTC
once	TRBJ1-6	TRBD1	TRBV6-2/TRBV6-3	CASSQDRAPENSPLHF	TGTGCCAGCAGCCAGGACAGGGCGCCCGAGAATTCACCCCTCCACTTT
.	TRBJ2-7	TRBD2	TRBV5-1	CASSPGLAGGYGSYEQYF	TGCGCCAGCAGCCCTGGACTAGCGGGAGGTTATGGCTCCTACGAGCAGTACTTC
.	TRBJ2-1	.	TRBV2	CASRGTTFEQFF	TGTGCCAGCCGTGGAACGACATTTGAGCAGTTCTTC
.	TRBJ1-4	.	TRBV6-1	CASSELTGPDEKLFF	TGTGCCAGCAGTGAATTAACAGGGCCGGACGAAAAACTGTTTTTT
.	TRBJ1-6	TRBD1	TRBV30	CAWNLGQGRWSPLHF	TGTGCCTGGAACTTGGGACAGGGGAGGTGGTCACCCCTCCACTTT